This passage covers 20 T cell receptor beta chains from one sample sequenced in a study of blood T cell repertoires in COVID-19. Here immunoSEQ multiplex PCR was the method, and the copy in TCRdb shows in-frame clones only, minus some. The sample yields tens of thousands of clones, 85% seen once. Material: peripheral blood. The receptors stem from a human donor with acute or convalescent COVID-19. The donor label of this sample is uncertain.

The chain is built from TRBV3-1 (or the pseudogene TRBV3-2) and TRBJ2-1, with 7 bases lining up with TRBD2. With 1 base clipped from V and 3 bases from J, the junction kept 3 bases outside the gene matches. The CDR3 is 15 residues long. Germline values: CDR1 LGHDT, CDR2 YNNKEL (reference sequence). The CDR3 DNA sequence: TGTGCCAGCAGCCAAGCTAGCGGCAGCTACAATGAGCAGTTCTTC. Translation gives CASSQASGSYNEQFF.

This clone has a handful of counts. The chain employs TRBV7-2 and TRBJ2-2, with D maybe TRBD2 (6 bases). This CDR3 has 17 residues. V was cut by 1 base and J by 0 bases, with 12 bases left in between. CDR1 and CDR2 from the germline V gene are SGHTA and FQGNSA. The CDR3 DNA is TGTGCCAGCAGCTTAGGCAGGCGGGGTTCGAACACCGGGGAGCTGTTTTTT. Translated: CASSLGRRGSNTGELFF. The whole variable domain, filled in from reference TRBV7-2 and TRBJ2-2, reads GAGVSQSPSNKVTEKGKDVELRCDPISGHTALYWYRQSLGQGLEFLIYFQGNSAPDKSGLPSDRFSAERTGGSVSTLTIQRTQQEDSAVYLCASSLGRRGSNTGELFFGEGSRLTVL.

In this sample, this clone turned up once. The rearrangement joins TRBV6-2 or TRBV6-3 to TRBJ2-3; 15 bases are shared with TRBD2. Germline V gene sequence: CDR1 MNHEY, CDR2 SVGEGT. The CDR3 contains 16 residues. Losses at the gene ends were 6 bases for V and 5 bases for J; bases not matched to a gene: 6. CDR3 bases: TGTGCCAGCAGCGGACTAGCGGGGGGGCGCGGAGATACGCAGTATTTT. Protein sequence: CASSGLAGGRGDTQYF.

The chain has TRBV5-1 and TRBJ1-1; 12 nucleotides match TRBD1. This CDR3 is built from 17 residues. Germline V gene sequence: CDR1 SGHRS, CDR2 YFSETQ. The V gene end was trimmed by 3 bases and the J gene end by 2 bases; junction bases not matched to a gene: 8. The DNA of the CDR3 is TGCGCCAGCAGCTCGGGACAGGGGGCTGTGTTAAACACTGAAGCTTTCTTT. Its translation is CASSSGQGAVLNTEAFF.

The chain carries TRBV5-1 and TRBJ2-1; TRBD2 matches 10 bases. With V trimmed by 4 bases and J by 2 bases, 6 bases remained unmatched. CDR3 size: 16 residues. Germline assignment: CDR1 SGHRS and CDR2 YFSETQ. CDR3 nucleotide sequence: TGCGCCAGCAGCGTAGGAAGCGGGGGGGCCTACAATGAGCAGTTCTTC. Translated: CASSVGSGGAYNEQFF.

The chain uses TRBV2 and TRBJ1-6, with a tentative D call TRBD1 (6 bases). From germline, CDR1 is SNHLY and CDR2 FYNNEI. The CDR3 is made up of 14 amino acids. Trimming left V 2 bases short and J 10 bases short, with 12 bases between. CDR3 in DNA: TGTGCCAGCAGTGAAACAGGGAGTAACTCACCCCTCCACTTT. Translated: CASSETGSNSPLHF. Full variable domain (rest looked up from reference TRBV2 and TRBJ1-6): EPEVTQTPSHQVTQMGQEVILRCVPISNHLYFYWYRQILGQKVEFLVSFYNNEISEKSEIFDDQFSVERPDGSNFTLKIRSTKLEDSAMYFCASSETGSNSPLHFGNGTRLTVT.

This clone was counted only a few times. The rearrangement uses TRBV15 and TRBJ1-2, with a tentative D call TRBD1 (5 bases). Germline V CDR1 and CDR2: LNHNV, YYDKDF (reference sequence). The CDR3 is made up of 13 amino acids. V was clipped by 8 bases and J by 7 bases, with 17 bases between them. CDR3 sequence: CATSPSRGLGYTF. CDR3 DNA: TGTGCCACCTCCCCGAGTAGGGGACTTGGCTACACCTTC.

The CDR3 bases are TGTGCCAGCAGTTTTAGCTATGGCTACACCTTC. It specifies CASSFSYGYTF. The rearrangement uses TRBV12-3 or TRBV12-4 and TRBJ1-2; D gene unclear. V was trimmed by 3 bases and J by 4 bases, leaving 3 bases between them. The CDR3 is made up of 11 amino acids.

The chain joins TRBV18 to TRBJ1-6; TRBD1 might be the D (6 bases). The CDR3 spans 14 residues. CDR1 is KGHSH and CDR2 is LQKENI in the germline V gene. V shed 1 base and J shed 9 bases, with 10 bases lying between them. CDR3 sequence: CASSPLTGSSPLHF. The CDR3, as DNA: TGTGCCAGCTCACCACTGACAGGATCTTCACCCCTCCACTTT.

V and J are TRBV18 and TRBJ2-4, with 8 bases lining up with TRBD1. Germline V gene data show CDR1 as KGHSH and CDR2 as LQKENI. Trimming at V came to 0 bases and at J to 4 bases, leaving 5 bases not matched to a gene. The CDR3 consists of 16 residues. The CDR3 loop reads CASSPPSTGGKNIQYF. CDR3 coding DNA: TGTGCCAGCTCACCACCGAGTACAGGGGGTAAAAACATTCAGTACTTC.

This clone appeared a single time. The rearrangement links TRBV10-3 to TRBJ1-3, with a tentative D call TRBD1 (5 bases). Trimming removed 8 bases from V and 0 bases from J, with 11 bases in between. This CDR3 has 14 residues. CDR1 ENHRY and CDR2 SYGVKD come from the germline V gene. The CDR3 protein is CAIAAGLSGNTIYF. The CDR3 bases are TGTGCCATCGCGGCGGGGCTCTCTGGAAACACCATATATTTT.

The gene calls are TRBV19 and TRBJ1-4, with D perhaps TRBD1 (6 bases). The CDR3 is 14 amino acids. V was cut by 6 bases and J by 7 bases, with 15 bases left in between. Germline V gene lookup returns CDR1 LNHDA and CDR2 SQIVND (reference sequence). The CDR3 spells CASSTGLVGEKLFF. The CDR3 DNA sequence: TGTGCCAGTAGCACAGGGCTAGTTGGTGAAAAACTGTTTTTT.

The V and J genes are TRBV5-1 and TRBJ2-2; the D is unclear. The germline V gene has CDR1 SGHRS and CDR2 YFSETQ. Trimming removed 4 bases from V and 4 bases from J, with 8 bases in between. This CDR3 is built from 13 residues. The CDR3 loop reads CASSLTSTGELFF. The CDR3 coding sequence is TGCGCCAGCAGCCTTACAAGCACCGGGGAGCTGTTTTTT.

Worth noting for this clone: At one of its ends the junction is not consistent with the germline gene, which may arise from a read error. The V call is TRBV2, the J call TRBJ2-1; 9 bases match TRBD2. There are 15 residues in the CDR3. CDR1 SNHLY and CDR2 FYNNEI come from the germline V gene. The CDR3 DNA follows: TGTGCCAGCAGTAAAGCCCTGGGACTAGCTGCTGAGCAGTTCTTC. Protein: CASSKALGLAAEQFF.

The chain recombines TRBV7-9 with TRBJ2-5; 9 nucleotides agree with TRBD2. The V and J ends lost 0 bases and 0 bases, in that order; junction bases with no gene match: 5. Germline-derived CDR1 and CDR2 are SEHNR and FQNEAQ (reference sequence). This CDR3 spans 17 amino acids. This chain's CDR3 is CASSLASSSGDQETQYF. The CDR3 DNA reads TGTGCCAGCAGCTTAGCGAGTTCTAGCGGGGACCAAGAGACCCAGTACTTC.

The genes are TRBV5-1 and TRBJ1-1, with D possibly being TRBD1 (6 bases). Trimming shortened V by 0 bases and J by 4 bases, and 10 bases separated the two germline ends. Germline V gene data show CDR1 as SGHRS and CDR2 as YFSETQ. The CDR3 has 14 residues. As DNA, the CDR3 is TGCGCCAGCAGCTTGGAGTCAGGGGTCACTGAAGCTTTCTTT. It encodes CASSLESGVTEAFF.

The chain joins TRBV10-3 to TRBJ1-2; the D is unclear. The ends were cut back, 5 bases at V and 8 bases at J, with 21 bases in the middle. CDR1 ENHRY and CDR2 SYGVKD come from the germline V gene. The CDR3 sequence is 15 residues long. CDR3 DNA sequence: TGTGCCATCAGTCCGGTCGGGGTCGCGCTCGTAGGCTACACCTTC. Amino acid sequence: CAISPVGVALVGYTF.

The genes are TRBV28 and TRBJ1-5; 7 nucleotides agree with TRBD1. The V gene end was trimmed by 2 bases and the J gene end by 2 bases; junction bases not matched to a gene: 3. CDR1 MDHEN and CDR2 SYDVKM come from the germline V gene. CDR3 length: 15 residues. CDR3 nucleotide sequence: TGTGCCAGCAGTTTAGAGGGGGCAGGCAATCAGCCCCAGCATTTT. This translates into CASSLEGAGNQPQHF.

CDR3 sequence reads: CASSFKGGTGHYEQYF. CDR3 DNA sequence: TGTGCCAGCAGCTTTAAAGGGGGGACAGGACACTACGAGCAGTACTTC. The chain is built from TRBV11-3 and TRBJ2-7; 8 bases agree with TRBD1. Trimming cost V 3 bases and J 3 bases; bases outside gene matches: 10. The CDR3 is 16 amino acids. Germline V gene sequence: CDR1 SGHNT, CDR2 YENEEA.

This clone was picked up a small number of times. This chain links TRBV7-2 with TRBJ2-3; TRBD2 matches at 12 bases. The CDR3 is made up of 16 amino acids. The V segment lost 5 bases and the J segment 7 bases; nucleotides outside the gene matches: 10. CDR1 and CDR2 from the germline V gene are SGHTA and FQGNSA. The CDR3 here is CASSTSSGGAVYTQYF. The CDR3 DNA reads TGTGCCAGCAGCACGTCTAGCGGGGGGGCGGTGTATACGCAGTATTTT.